The 14 T cell receptor beta chains reported below all come from one sample, sequenced in a study of T cell changes during pregnancy in multiple sclerosis. Profiling relied on immunoSEQ multiplex PCR, and the TCRdb table lists in-frame clones only, not all of them. Of tens of thousands of clones listed, around 90% are singletons. The sample here was CD4+ T cells from peripheral blood mononuclear cells, taken in the second trimester of pregnancy. These receptors originate from a female donor with multiple sclerosis, enrolled in a pregnancy study.

The chain recombines TRBV18 with TRBJ1-5, with 8 bases that match TRBD1. Germline values: CDR1 KGHSH, CDR2 LQKENI. J gave up 6 bases and V 4 bases, and 5 bases lay outside the gene matches. CDR3 length: 14 residues. CDR3 sequence reads: CASSRAGGLQPQHF. The DNA for the CDR3 is TGTGCCAGCTCACGGGCAGGGGGCCTTCAGCCCCAGCATTTT.

The count of this clone is one. This chain uses TRBV2 with TRBJ2-3, with D uncertain. The CDR3 spans 14 residues. CDR1 and CDR2 from the germline V gene are SNHLY and FYNNEI. V lost 4 bases and J lost 0, with 8 bases in between. CDR3 region: CASSAYTSTDTQYF. The CDR3 DNA follows: TGTGCCAGCAGTGCTTATACTAGCACAGATACGCAGTATTTT.

This rearrangement joins TRBV6-1 to TRBJ2-7; D call uncertain. The V and J ends lost 2 bases and 1 base respectively, with 6 bases between them. Germline CDR1 and CDR2: MNHNS and SASEGT. This CDR3 has 13 residues. The CDR3 here is CASSESSSYEQYF. In nucleotides, the CDR3 is TGTGCCAGCAGTGAAAGTAGTTCCTACGAGCAGTACTTC.

The chain uses TRBV2 and TRBJ2-4; D gene unclear. The CDR3 extends over 14 amino acids. Germline V lookup: CDR1 SNHLY, CDR2 FYNNEI. V was pared by 3 bases and J by 0 bases, with 6 bases between. For the CDR3, the DNA is TGTGCCAGCAGTGACCCCCGAGCCAAAAACATTCAGTACTTC. Translated: CASSDPRAKNIQYF. The variable domain in full, with the rest retrieved from reference TRBV2 and TRBJ2-4, is EPEVTQTPSHQVTQMGQEVILRCVPISNHLYFYWYRQILGQKVEFLVSFYNNEISEKSEIFDDQFSVERPDGSNFTLKIRSTKLEDSAMYFCASSDPRAKNIQYFGAGTRLSVL.

The chain is built from TRBV6-1 and TRBJ1-5; 8 nucleotides line up with TRBD1. There are 13 residues in the CDR3. V shed 6 bases, J shed 6 bases, and the junction held 4 bases outside the gene matches. Germline lookup yields CDR1 MNHNS and CDR2 SASEGT. The CDR3 is CASSGQGSQPQHF. Here the CDR3 DNA reads TGTGCCAGCAGCGGACAGGGTAGTCAGCCCCAGCATTTT.

The chain joins TRBV18 to TRBJ1-1; TRBD1 might be the D (5 bases). The CDR3 contains 15 residues. Trimming shortened V by 4 bases and J by 0 bases, and 12 bases separated the two germline ends. Germline loops: CDR1 KGHSH, CDR2 LQKENI. CDR3 loop: CASSRPPGMNTEAFF. CDR3 bases: TGTGCCAGCTCACGCCCCCCAGGGATGAACACTGAAGCTTTCTTT.

The V and J genes are TRBV19 and TRBJ2-6; the match to TRBD1 covers 8 bases. Germline V gives CDR1 LNHDA, CDR2 SQIVND (reference sequence). The J segment lost 0 bases and the V segment lost 7 bases, leaving 8 bases of the junction unmatched. The CDR3 extends over 17 amino acids. CDR3 coding DNA: TGTGCCAGTATGAGGGGGACAGGAGACTCTGGGGCCAACGTCCTGACTTTC. Amino acids: CASMRGTGDSGANVLTF.

This chain connects TRBV19 to TRBJ2-5, with 7 nucleotides matching TRBD1. The germline V gene has CDR1 LNHDA and CDR2 SQIVND (reference sequence). After removal of 4 bases from V and 9 bases from J, the junction contained 5 bases not matched to a gene. The CDR3 sequence is 12 residues long. The chain's CDR3 is CASSRLTGSQYF. The CDR3 bases are TGTGCCAGTAGTAGGTTGACAGGGTCCCAGTACTTC.

This clone was seen more than once but under ten times. This rearrangement joins TRBV6-5 to TRBJ1-3; D is unresolved. The V and J ends lost 0 bases and 0 bases respectively, with 9 bases between them. The CDR3 length is 16 residues. Germline V gene sequence: CDR1 MNHEY, CDR2 SVGAGI. The CDR3 reads CASSYSRGFSGNTIYF. The CDR3 DNA reads as TGTGCCAGCAGTTACTCGAGAGGTTTCTCTGGAAACACCATATATTTT.

This rearrangement joins TRBV9 to TRBJ2-7; 11 nucleotides match TRBD2. The V and J ends lost 3 bases and 3 bases, in that order; junction bases with no gene match: 11. The CDR3 is made up of 17 amino acids. Germline CDR1 SGDLS, CDR2 YYNGEE. The CDR3 coding sequence is TGTGCCAGCAGCGAGAGGGGACTAGCGGACCGGGGCTACGAGCAGTACTTC. Its translation: CASSERGLADRGYEQYF.

This chain uses TRBV10-2 with TRBJ1-1, with 9 bases identical to TRBD1. The junction had 5 bases not matched to a gene; V was cut back by 2 bases and J by 1 base. The V gene's germline CDR1 is WSHSY and CDR2 SAAADI. This CDR3 is built from 16 residues. The CDR3 sequence is CASSERGTGWNTEAFF. CDR3 sequence (DNA): TGCGCCAGCAGTGAGCGAGGGACAGGGTGGAACACTGAAGCTTTCTTT.

The chain has TRBV6-1 and TRBJ2-2; D gene uncertain. There are 15 residues in the CDR3. Germline V lookup: CDR1 MNHNS, CDR2 SASEGT. With 6 bases removed from V and 3 bases from J, the gap between germline ends came to 14 bases. Written as DNA, the CDR3 is TGTGCCAGCAGCCGGTTAATGTCGGACACCGGGGAGCTGTTTTTT. It encodes CASSRLMSDTGELFF.

The chain carries TRBV5-8 and TRBJ1-2, with D unclear. This CDR3 contains 13 residues. The germline CDR1 and CDR2 sequences are SGHTS and YDEGEE. V was shortened by 0 bases and J by 7 bases, with 10 bases between the two germline ends. CDR3 nucleotides: TGTGCCAGCAGCTTGGCCGTCCGGGGTGGCTACACCTTC. Translated: CASSLAVRGGYTF.

This rearrangement joins TRBV15 to TRBJ1-4, with D uncertain. The germline gives CDR1 LNHNV, CDR2 YYDKDF (reference sequence). There are 14 residues in the CDR3. Trimming stripped 1 base from V and 8 bases from J, with 11 bases between. The chain's CDR3 is CATSRVGLKEKLFF. CDR3 sequence (DNA): TGTGCCACCAGCAGAGTCGGGTTAAAGGAAAAACTGTTTTTT.